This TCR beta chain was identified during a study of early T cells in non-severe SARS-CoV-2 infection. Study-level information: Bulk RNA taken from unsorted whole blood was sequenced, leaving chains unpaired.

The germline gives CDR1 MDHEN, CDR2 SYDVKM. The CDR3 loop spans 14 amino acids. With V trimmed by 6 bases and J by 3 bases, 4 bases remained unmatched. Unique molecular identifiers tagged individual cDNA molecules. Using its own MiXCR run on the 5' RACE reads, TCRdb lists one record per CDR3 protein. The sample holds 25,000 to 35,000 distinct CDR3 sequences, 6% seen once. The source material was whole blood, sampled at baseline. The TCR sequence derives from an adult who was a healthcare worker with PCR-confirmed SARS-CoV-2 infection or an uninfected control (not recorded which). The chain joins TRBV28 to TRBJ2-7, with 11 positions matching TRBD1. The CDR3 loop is CASRTGTGGYEQYF. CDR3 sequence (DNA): TGTGCCAGCAGAACCGGGACAGGGGGCTACGAGCAGTACTTC.